The 18 T cell receptor beta chains reported below all come from one sample, sequenced in a study of CD8 T cells in Susac syndrome (dated by TCRdb to between 2018 and 2021). Receptors were amplified or captured by the immunoSEQ multiplex PCR assay. RNA was extracted using the RNeasy kit, and about 0.5 to 1 ug of the RNA was reverse transcribed with random hexamers. TCRdb itself trimmed the public reads at Q25 with fastp, ran MiXCR and retained productive beta chains. For every CDR3 protein sequence, its rows merge into one entry that carries the most common genes and DNA. This sample gives around 200,000 distinct CDR3 sequences in total; roughly 90% of them show up just once. The top ten clonotypes cover 0.1% to 0.15% of the sample. The sequencing sample was made of CD8+ T cells from PBMCs. Receptors originate from a human donor with multiple sclerosis.

V usage is TRBV4-3 and J usage is TRBJ2-1; 10 bases map to TRBD2. The V gene's germline CDR1 is LGHNA and CDR2 YSLEER. This CDR3 spans 18 amino acids. The V gene end was trimmed by 0 bases and the J gene end by 5 bases; junction bases not matched to a gene: 10. The CDR3 DNA reads as TGCGCCAGCAGCCAAGAATGGAGTCTAGCGGGAGTTAACAATGAGCAGTTCTTC. It is translated as CASSQEWSLAGVNNEQFF.

The chain uses TRBV5-1 and TRBJ2-5; D unclear. The CDR3 runs to 14 residues. Trimming took off 1 base at V and 5 bases at J, with 12 bases between the two ends. From germline, CDR1 is SGHRS and CDR2 YFSETQ. The CDR3 DNA is TGCGCCAGCAGCTTGTTTAAAGGGCAGGAGACCCAGTACTTC. It codes for CASSLFKGQETQYF.

This rearrangement joins TRBV6-5 to TRBJ2-3, with no clear D. Germline CDR1 and CDR2: MNHEY and SVGAGI. Deletions cut 0 bases from V and 0 bases from J, with 7 bases between. The CDR3 consists of 15 residues. This CDR3 is CASSYSSASTDTQYF. CDR3 nucleotides: TGTGCCAGCAGTTACTCGAGCGCGAGCACAGATACGCAGTATTTT.

Points on this clonotype: It is unclear where the CDR3 begins or ends on the DNA, so no DNA is shown, and the CDR3 is as TCRdb lists it. This chain links TRBV6-2 or TRBV6-3 with TRBJ2-4; TRBD1, the D gene given by the table, was not confirmed from the DNA. The CDR3 comprises 17 residues, both ends counted. Germline CDR1 MNHEY, CDR2 SVGEGT. The CDR3 spells CASSYFGPTGPKNIQYF.

This chain uses TRBV6-1 with TRBJ2-3; D might be TRBD2 (6 bases). CDR3 length: 16 residues. CDR1 is MNHNS and CDR2 is SASEGT in the germline V gene. Trimming cost V 2 bases and J 1 base, with 13 bases left between them. The CDR3 DNA reads TGTGCCAGCAGTGAATGGAGGGGCGGCGGCACAGATACGCAGTATTTT. Translation gives CASSEWRGGGTDTQYF.

The V call is TRBV6-5, the J call TRBJ2-7, with a weak D call TRBD2 (6 bases). CDR3 length: 14 amino acids. V was pared by 2 bases and J by 6 bases, with 14 bases between. The V gene's germline CDR1 is MNHEY and CDR2 SVGAGI. The CDR3 loop is CASSYIVGGGEQYF. The CDR3 DNA sequence: TGTGCCAGCAGTTACATCGTTGGGGGAGGCGAGCAGTACTTC.

The chain couples TRBV16 to TRBJ1-5; D is unclear. Germline CDR1 and CDR2: KGHSY and FQNENV. Trimming left V 2 bases short and J 2 bases short, with 16 bases between. There are 17 residues in the CDR3. Here the CDR3 DNA reads TGTGCCAGCAGCCAAGCGTGGCCCCAGAGAGGCAATCAGCCCCAGCATTTT. Amino acid sequence: CASSQAWPQRGNQPQHF.

This clonotype showed up just a few times. V and J are TRBV29-1 and TRBJ2-7; no definite D call. The CDR3 consists of 10 residues. With 6 bases removed from V and 1 base from J, the gap between germline ends came to 4 bases. Germline CDR1 is SQVTM and CDR2 is ANQGSEA. This CDR3 reads CSVLSYEQYF. The CDR3 region has the DNA TGCAGCGTACTTTCCTACGAGCAGTACTTC.

The chain recombines TRBV12-3 or TRBV12-4 with TRBJ1-1; weak D call: TRBD1 (6 bases). V dropped 8 bases and J dropped 6 bases, with 16 bases sitting between them. The CDR3 totals 13 residues. The CDR3 DNA reads TGTGCCAGCTCACAGGGTATGGGGGCTGAAGCTTTCTTT. Encoded protein: CASSQGMGAEAFF.

The chain joins TRBV4-1 to TRBJ1-1, with TRBD1 as a possible D gene (5 bases). The ends were cut back, 1 base at V and 3 bases at J, with 9 bases in the middle. Germline-derived CDR1 and CDR2 are MGHRA and YSYEKL. The CDR3 is 14 amino acids. The CDR3 bases are TGCGCCAGCAGCCAAGTCGGGGGGTACACTGAAGCTTTCTTT. It translates to CASSQVGGYTEAFF.

The chain has TRBV27 and TRBJ1-2, with D tentatively TRBD1 (6 bases). The CDR3 totals 12 residues. The V and J ends lost 6 bases and 6 bases respectively, with 11 bases between them. The V gene's germline CDR1 is MNHEY and CDR2 SMNVEV (reference sequence). CDR3 region: CASRGGWDGYTF. The CDR3 DNA reads TGTGCCAGCAGAGGGGGGTGGGATGGCTACACCTTC.

The gene calls are TRBV4-3 and TRBJ2-3; 10 bases match TRBD2. After removal of 1 base from V and 3 bases from J, the junction contained 7 bases not matched to a gene. The germline V gene encodes CDR1 LGHNA and CDR2 YSLEER. CDR3 length: 17 amino acids. CDR3 sequence: CASSQVKAGGPTDTQYF. CDR3 coding DNA: TGCGCCAGCAGCCAAGTAAAAGCGGGAGGGCCTACAGATACGCAGTATTTT.

V usage is TRBV19 and J usage is TRBJ2-2; D is uncertain. CDR1 and CDR2 from the germline V gene are LNHDA and SQIVND (reference sequence). V was trimmed by 2 bases and J by 5 bases, leaving 15 bases between them. The CDR3 totals 16 residues. In DNA form, the CDR3 reads TGTGCCAGTAGTATAACGACTCCTAGAGGAACCGGGGAGCTGTTTTTT. It codes for CASSITTPRGTGELFF.

The chain combines TRBV27 with TRBJ1-2; 10 bases map to TRBD1. CDR1 MNHEY and CDR2 SMNVEV come from the germline V gene (reference sequence). V shed 3 bases and J 7 bases; nucleotides not matched to a gene: 5. This CDR3 contains 14 residues. CDR3 loop: CASSLGQGFLGYTF. The CDR3 region has the DNA TGTGCCAGCAGTTTGGGACAGGGGTTTCTTGGCTACACCTTC.

The rearrangement links TRBV30 to TRBJ2-7; maybe TRBD2 (6 bases). V lost 0 bases and J 5 bases, leaving 8 bases between the germline ends. There are 12 residues in the CDR3. Germline CDR1 GTSNPN, CDR2 SVGIG (reference sequence). The CDR3 loop reads CAWSVGGDEQYF. The DNA of the CDR3 is TGTGCCTGGAGTGTAGGCGGGGACGAGCAGTACTTC.

The V and J genes are TRBV7-9 and TRBJ1-1, with D maybe TRBD1 (5 bases). This CDR3 is built from 15 residues. Germline V gene lookup returns CDR1 SEHNR and CDR2 FQNEAQ (reference sequence). The V and J ends lost 5 bases and 0 bases respectively, with 13 bases between them. CDR3 in amino acids: CASSIIQGLNTEAFF. CDR3 in DNA: TGTGCCAGCAGCATTATTCAGGGACTGAACACTGAAGCTTTCTTT.

This clonotype was counted a single time. The chain is built from TRBV13 and TRBJ2-5; D might be TRBD2 (5 bases). This CDR3 contains 14 residues. Per the germline V gene, CDR1 is PRHDT and CDR2 is FYEKMQ (reference sequence). The V and J ends lost 2 bases and 4 bases respectively, with 11 bases between them. Written as DNA, the CDR3 is TGTGCCAGCAGCTTAAGGCTAGCTGGAGAGACCCAGTACTTC. This codes for CASSLRLAGETQYF. Full variable domain (remainder filled in from reference TRBV13 and TRBJ2-5): AAGVIQSPRHLIKEKRETATLKCYPIPRHDTVYWYQQGPGQDPQFLISFYEKMQSDKGSIPDRFSAQQFSDYHSELNMSSLELGDSALYFCASSLRLAGETQYFGPGTRLLVL.

The CDR3 DNA follows: TGTGCCAGCAGGCTGGGCGACAGGAACACTGAAGCTTTCTTT. Residues: CASRLGDRNTEAFF. The rearrangement uses TRBV27 and TRBJ1-1; possible D gene TRBD1, 5 bases. Deletions cut 6 bases from V and 1 base from J, with 12 bases between. The CDR3 runs to 14 residues. The germline CDR1 and CDR2 sequences are MNHEY and SMNVEV (reference sequence).